This TCR beta chain emerged from a study of metastatic and nonmetastatic thyroid tumors. Study-level background: Repertoires were compared across blood and tumor or nodule tissue from malignant and benign thyroid patients. Study-wide findings and caveats: Benign nodules reportedly had significantly lower TCR beta diversity than malignant thyroid tumors in blood and tumor.

Patients had received no treatment of any kind before thyroid surgery. The CDR3 contains 13 residues. V was clipped by 2 bases and J by 5 bases, with 10 bases between them. Germline CDR1 MNHNS, CDR2 SASEGT. TCRdb re-clonotyped the PCR reads through MiXCR. The sample has 20,000 to 25,000 clones; around 30% are singletons. This clone ranks as medium-sized (0.01 to 0.1%). What it binds is not known. The sample consisted of tumor tissue. This clonotype was obtained from a female donor with papillary thyroid cancer or a benign thyroid nodule (not recorded which). Some clones in this sample may be carry-over from other donors' samples. This rearrangement joins TRBV6-1 to TRBJ2-7; D might be TRBD2 (5 bases). CDR3 nucleotide sequence: TGTGCCAGCAGTGAATCGGTGCGGGACGAGCAGTACTTC. Amino acids: CASSESVRDEQYF.